The 27 T cell receptor beta chains below come from one sample, sequenced in a study of blood T cell repertoires in COVID-19. Profiling relied on immunoSEQ multiplex PCR, and the TCRdb table lists in-frame clones only, not all of them. The sample lists roughly 200,000 clones; roughly 80% were seen once. Sequenced: peripheral blood. Every receptor here comes from a human donor in a cohort sampled during active COVID-19.

CDR3 in amino acids: CASSIAPGANTEAFF. CDR3 in DNA: TGTGCCAGTAGTATAGCACCAGGGGCGAACACTGAAGCTTTCTTT. The rearrangement joins TRBV19 to TRBJ1-1; D is possibly TRBD1 (6 bases). The CDR3 spans 15 residues. The germline V gene encodes CDR1 LNHDA and CDR2 SQIVND (reference sequence). With 1 base removed from V and 1 base from J, the gap between germline ends came to 10 bases.

V and J are TRBV2 and TRBJ2-4; D may be TRBD1 (7 bases). The CDR3 extends over 18 amino acids. The V gene lost 5 bases and the J gene lost 2 bases, with 22 bases spanning the gap. Looked up from germline, CDR1 is SNHLY and CDR2 is FYNNEI. The CDR3 DNA is TGTGCCAGCAGTCCCTGGACAGGCGGGATGGGTACCAAAAACATTCAGTACTTC. Protein sequence: CASSPWTGGMGTKNIQYF.

The rearrangement uses TRBV7-2 and TRBJ2-3, with a tentative D call TRBD1 (7 bases). The CDR3 covers 16 residues. Germline lookup yields CDR1 SGHTA and CDR2 FQGNSA. Trimming removed 1 base from V and 4 bases from J, with 15 bases in between. CDR3 coding DNA: TGTGCCAGCAGCTTAGGATACAGGGGAGGATCAGATACGCAGTATTTT. Amino acid sequence: CASSLGYRGGSDTQYF.

The chain recombines TRBV28 with TRBJ1-3; perhaps TRBD1 as D (5 bases). This CDR3 spans 15 amino acids. V was clipped by 2 bases and J by 1 base, with 9 bases between them. Germline values: CDR1 MDHEN, CDR2 SYDVKM. The CDR3 DNA reads TGTGCCAGCAGTTTAAGGGGATCTTCTGGAAACACCATATATTTT. This sequence encodes CASSLRGSSGNTIYF. Supplemented by reference TRBV28 and TRBJ1-3, the full variable domain reads DVKVTQSSRYLVKRTGEKVFLECVQDMDHENMFWYRQDPGLGLRLIYFSYDVKMKEKGDIPEGYSVSREKKERFSLILESASTNQTSMYLCASSLRGSSGNTIYFGEGSWLTVV.

The chain has TRBV6-5 and TRBJ1-5; the match to TRBD1 covers 10 bases. The V gene's germline CDR1 is MNHEY and CDR2 SVGAGI. The CDR3 is 15 amino acids. V was clipped by 5 bases and J by 2 bases; unmatched bases: 3. The CDR3 DNA reads as TGTGCCAGCAGTAGACAGGGGGCTGGCAATCAGCCCCAGCATTTT. Translation gives CASSRQGAGNQPQHF.

V usage is TRBV28 and J usage is TRBJ1-3; 9 positions agree with TRBD1. The CDR3 length is 16 residues. The V gene end was trimmed by 2 bases and the J gene end by 4 bases; junction bases not matched to a gene: 6. Germline V gene sequence: CDR1 MDHEN, CDR2 SYDVKM. The CDR3 nucleotides are TGTGCCAGCAGTTTAACAGGGGGCGCAAGGGGAAACACCATATATTTT. It specifies CASSLTGGARGNTIYF.

This chain joins TRBV6-5 and TRBJ1-6; 9 bases agree with TRBD1. This CDR3 spans 13 amino acids. The junction had 4 bases not matched to a gene; V was cut back by 6 bases and J by 10 bases. CDR1 MNHEY and CDR2 SVGAGI come from the germline V gene. The CDR3 DNA reads as TGTGCCAGCAGGGGGACAGGGTCATCACCCCTCCACTTT. Translating it yields CASRGTGSSPLHF.

This chain links TRBV14 with TRBJ2-4; tentatively, D is TRBD2 (5 bases). The CDR3 is made up of 16 amino acids. The germline V and J ends were trimmed by 2 bases and 3 bases, with 14 bases remaining between them. CDR1 SGHDN and CDR2 FVKESK come from the germline V gene. The chain's CDR3 is CASSQSPGRVKNIQYF. CDR3 DNA sequence: TGTGCCAGCAGCCAATCACCGGGAAGGGTCAAAAACATTCAGTACTTC. Using reference TRBV14 and TRBJ2-4 for the parts outside the CDR3, the full variable domain is EAGVTQFPSHSVIEKGQTVTLRCDPISGHDNLYWYRRVMGKEIKFLLHFVKESKQDESGMPNNRFLAERTGGTYSTLKVQPAELEDSGVYFCASSQSPGRVKNIQYFGAGTRLSVL.

This chain uses TRBV6-1 with TRBJ2-3; 13 bases fit TRBD2. CDR1 is MNHNS and CDR2 is SASEGT in the germline V gene. J gave up 3 bases and V 4 bases, and 4 bases lay outside the gene matches. CDR3 length equals 16 residues. In DNA form, the CDR3 reads TGTGCCAGCAGTGGGACTAGCGGGAGTAAAACAGATACGCAGTATTTT. Its translation: CASSGTSGSKTDTQYF.

The rearrangement uses TRBV6-5 and TRBJ2-2; 8 bases align to TRBD1. J gave up 6 bases and V 0 bases, and 6 bases lay outside the gene matches. Germline V CDR1 and CDR2: MNHEY, SVGAGI. The CDR3 loop spans 16 amino acids. The CDR3 DNA reads TGTGCCAGCAGTTACTCGAACCAGGGGGCGGCCGGGGAGCTGTTTTTT. The encoded protein is CASSYSNQGAAGELFF.

V and J are TRBV27 and TRBJ1-4, with TRBD1 identical over 7 bases. With 1 base clipped from V and 4 bases from J, the junction kept 3 bases outside the gene matches. The germline gives CDR1 MNHEY, CDR2 SMNVEV (reference sequence). The CDR3 extends over 15 amino acids. The CDR3 region is CASSLWGTVNEKLFF. CDR3 DNA: TGTGCCAGCAGTTTATGGGGGACAGTTAATGAAAAACTGTTTTTT.

In its sample, this clone was seen once. The rearrangement joins TRBV28 to TRBJ2-5; 8 nucleotides agree with TRBD1. The CDR3 runs 17 residues. V lost 1 base and J lost 2; bases outside the gene matches: 9. Per germline, CDR1 MDHEN and CDR2 SYDVKM. The DNA for the CDR3 is TGTGCCAGCAGTTTATTTGGAGCAGGGGGCCGTCAAGAGACCCAGTACTTC. Translating it yields CASSLFGAGGRQETQYF.

The DNA of the CDR3 is TGTGCCAGCAGCTTAGAGAGGGGACAATGGGGGTTCTTC. Amino acids: CASSLERGQWGFF. The chain uses TRBV11-2 and TRBJ2-1, with D tentatively TRBD1 (6 bases). Looked up from germline, CDR1 is SGHAT and CDR2 is FQNNGV. This CDR3 has 13 amino acids. V lost 0 bases to trimming and J lost 15 bases, with 15 bases between them.

This clone showed up just once. V gene TRBV28 combines with J gene TRBJ1-4, with D tentatively TRBD1 (5 bases). From germline, CDR1 is MDHEN and CDR2 SYDVKM. This CDR3 is 15 amino acids long. V lost 5 bases, J lost 8 bases, and 18 bases lay in between. CDR3 amino acids: CASSGWGVVGEKLFF. The CDR3 region has the DNA TGTGCCAGCAGTGGTTGGGGGGTAGTCGGGGAAAAACTGTTTTTT.

The chain combines TRBV7-3 with TRBJ2-3; 9 nucleotides line up with TRBD1. V was pared by 8 bases and J by 3 bases, with 6 bases of the junction left unmatched. Germline CDR1 reads SGHTA; CDR2 reads FQGTGA. The CDR3 extends over 14 amino acids. The CDR3, as DNA: TGTGCCAGCGGGACAGGGAAGGTAACAGATACGCAGTATTTT. Protein: CASGTGKVTDTQYF.

This clone was seen a single time. The genes are TRBV28 and TRBJ1-5; a possible D gene is TRBD1 (6 bases). Germline V CDR1 and CDR2: MDHEN, SYDVKM. The length of the CDR3 is 14 residues. V dropped 8 bases and J dropped 7 bases, with 18 bases sitting between them. The CDR3 region has the DNA TGTGCCAGCTTGTCAGGACAGAGAGACCAGCCCCAGCATTTT. Translated, it gives CASLSGQRDQPQHF.

J is TRBJ2-7 and V is TRBV6-5; 7 bases line up with TRBD1. The germline gives CDR1 MNHEY, CDR2 SVGAGI. This CDR3 has 15 amino acids. J was trimmed by 1 base and V by 4 bases; bases with no gene match: 7. CDR3 DNA: TGTGCCAGCAGTTCCGGACAGGTTTTTTCCTACGAGCAGTACTTC. Encoded protein: CASSSGQVFSYEQYF.

This chain links TRBV4-3 with TRBJ2-3; tentatively, D is TRBD2 (5 bases). Germline loops: CDR1 LGHNA, CDR2 YSLEER. Between the trimmed V and J ends, which lost 1 base and 2 bases, there was a span of 10 bases. This CDR3 spans 15 amino acids. CDR3: CASSQASGVTDTQYF. The CDR3, as DNA: TGCGCCAGCAGCCAAGCTTCCGGGGTCACAGATACGCAGTATTTT.

This sequence joins TRBV10-2 and TRBJ2-7; 8 positions match TRBD2. This CDR3 is built from 16 residues. Germline V gives CDR1 WSHSY, CDR2 SAAADI. V shed 1 base, J shed 2 bases, and the junction held 7 bases outside the gene matches. CDR3 in amino acids: CASSEWAAGGAYEQYF. CDR3 in DNA: TGCGCCAGCAGTGAGTGGGCGGCGGGAGGTGCCTACGAGCAGTACTTC.

Details on this clone: Other DNA sequences in the same sample also yield this CDR3. V and J are TRBV7-9 and TRBJ1-5; a possible D gene is TRBD1 (6 bases). Deletions cut 5 bases from V and 2 bases from J, with 13 bases between. This CDR3 has 15 amino acids. Germline V lookup: CDR1 SEHNR, CDR2 FQNEAQ (reference sequence). The CDR3, as DNA: TGTGCCAGCAGCCCGAGGGGGGGAGGCAATCAGCCCCAGCATTTT. This sequence encodes CASSPRGGGNQPQHF.

The rearrangement uses TRBV19 and TRBJ2-4; maybe TRBD1 (6 bases). Germline CDR1 LNHDA, CDR2 SQIVND (reference sequence). Trimming removed 2 bases from V and 0 bases from J, with 11 bases in between. This CDR3 is built from 16 residues. CDR3 DNA sequence: TGTGCCAGTAGTATAACAGGGTCCCTAGCCAAAAACATTCAGTACTTC. It codes for CASSITGSLAKNIQYF.

The chain joins TRBV25-1 to TRBJ2-7, with TRBD2 identical over 9 bases. CDR3 length: 15 amino acids. Germline loops: CDR1 MGHDK, CDR2 SYGVNS. V trimming: 4 bases; J trimming: 5 bases; junction bases outside the gene matches: 9. The CDR3 DNA sequence: TGTGCCAGCAGTGCCTCCGGGACTAGCATCGACGAGCAGTACTTC. Amino acids: CASSASGTSIDEQYF.

The chain combines TRBV19 with TRBJ2-1; the match to TRBD2 covers 12 bases. Trimming took 3 bases from V and 2 from J; bases not matched to a gene: 5. The germline gives CDR1 LNHDA, CDR2 SQIVND (reference sequence). The CDR3 length is 17 residues. The CDR3 sequence is CASSIRTSGTTYNEQFF. The CDR3 DNA is TGTGCCAGTAGTATTCGGACTAGCGGGACGACCTACAATGAGCAGTTCTTC.

The V gene is TRBV2, the J gene TRBJ2-7; TRBD2 aligns across 11 bases. Trimming took 4 bases from V and 5 from J; bases not matched to a gene: 7. Germline loops: CDR1 SNHLY, CDR2 FYNNEI. The CDR3 length is 15 residues. The CDR3 protein is CASSASSGRTNEQYF. The CDR3 region has the DNA TGTGCCAGCAGTGCCTCTAGCGGGAGGACGAACGAGCAGTACTTC.

V and J are TRBV6-6 and TRBJ2-7; TRBD1 matches at 8 bases. V was clipped by 4 bases and J by 2 bases; unmatched bases: 7. Germline values: CDR1 MNHNY, CDR2 SVGAGI (reference sequence). CDR3 length: 15 residues. Here the CDR3 reads CASSSNRGQAYEQYF. The DNA for the CDR3 is TGTGCCAGCAGTTCGAATCGGGGACAGGCCTACGAGCAGTACTTC.

This rearrangement joins TRBV18 to TRBJ1-2, with D tentatively TRBD1 (6 bases). Germline CDR1 and CDR2: KGHSH and LQKENI. V lost 2 bases to trimming and J lost 0 bases, with 10 bases between them. The CDR3 consists of 15 residues. The CDR3 protein is CASSPGGQANYGYTF. In DNA form, the CDR3 reads TGTGCCAGCTCACCAGGGGGCCAAGCTAACTATGGCTACACCTTC.

This chain links TRBV29-1 with TRBJ2-2; D possibly corresponds to TRBD2 (6 bases). Trimming left V 4 bases short and J 4 bases short, with 10 bases between. Germline V gene data show CDR1 as SQVTM and CDR2 as ANQGSEA. The CDR3 is 13 residues long. The CDR3 loop reads CSVGGLGTGELFF. DNA for the CDR3: TGCAGCGTTGGGGGACTGGGCACCGGGGAGCTGTTTTTT.